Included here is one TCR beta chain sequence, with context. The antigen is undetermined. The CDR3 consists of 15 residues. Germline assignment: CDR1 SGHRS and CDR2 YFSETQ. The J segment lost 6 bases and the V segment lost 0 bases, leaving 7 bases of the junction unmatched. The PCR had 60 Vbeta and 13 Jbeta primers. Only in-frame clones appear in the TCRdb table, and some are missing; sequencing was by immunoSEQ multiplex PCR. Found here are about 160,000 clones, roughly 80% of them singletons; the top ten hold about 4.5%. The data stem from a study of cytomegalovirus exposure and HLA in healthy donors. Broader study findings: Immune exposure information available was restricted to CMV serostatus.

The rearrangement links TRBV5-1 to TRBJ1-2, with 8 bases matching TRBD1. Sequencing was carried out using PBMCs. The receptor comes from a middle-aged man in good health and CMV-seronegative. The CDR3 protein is CASSLARQGKDGYTF. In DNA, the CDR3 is TGCGCCAGCAGCTTGGCTCGACAGGGGAAAGATGGCTACACCTTC.